These 26 T cell receptor beta chains came from one sample sequenced in a study of blood T cells in healthy people across ages. A J-beta primer mix and a sample-barcoded 5' primer were used in a second PCR of about 7 to 12 cycles. From the 5' RACE reads, TCRdb called clonotypes with MiXCR, one entry per CDR3 protein. Among over 700,000 distinct CDR3 sequences, 20% to 25% were seen once, and the ten largest hold more than 7.5%. This sample also appeared in a second study, on T cells of mothers and their children.

The material sequenced was blood. The receptors stem from a boy between 5 and 17 years old in good health.

This clonotype was seen more than once but under ten times. Without the conserved terminal phenylalanine or tryptophan, this CDR3 likely stems from a read error. The V gene is TRBV20-1, the J gene TRBJ2-4; a weak D match, TRBD1 (6 bases). This CDR3 is 13 amino acids long. The germline V gene has CDR1 DFQATT and CDR2 SNEGSKA (reference sequence). Between the trimmed V and J ends, which lost 5 bases and 2 bases, there was a span of 10 bases. Here the CDR3 DNA reads TGCAGTGCTCAGGACAGACCCAAAAACATTCAGTACCTC. It is translated as CSAQDRPKNIQYL.

The chain combines TRBV4-2 with TRBJ2-5; 9 bases map to TRBD2. The end of the DNA aligns better with TRBJ2-1, so the J call may be wrong. The germline V gene encodes CDR1 LGHNA and CDR2 YNFKEQ. The CDR3 covers 18 residues. DNA for the CDR3: TGTGCCAGCAGCGCTTCCAGCTCCGGGACTAGCATTTACAATGAGCAGTTCTTC. Its translation is CASSASSSGTSIYNEQFF.

The chain combines TRBV10-3 with TRBJ2-5; D is possibly TRBD2 (5 bases). Germline values: CDR1 ENHRY, CDR2 SYGVKD. Trimming cost V 4 bases and J 1 base, with 13 bases left between them. This CDR3 has 15 residues. In DNA form, the CDR3 reads TGTGCCATCAGTGGGGTCGGGAAGGCCCAAGAGACCCAGTACTTC. Its protein is CAISGVGKAQETQYF.

The genes are TRBV9 and TRBJ1-1, with D unclear. V was pared by 3 bases and J by 2 bases, with 17 bases between. Germline lookup yields CDR1 SGDLS and CDR2 YYNGEE. The CDR3 has 16 residues. Written as DNA, the CDR3 is TGTGCCAGCAGCGCGGGGTCTTGGGTTCGTAACACTGAAGCTTTCTTT. It encodes CASSAGSWVRNTEAFF.

The chain recombines TRBV5-1 with TRBJ1-6; D not resolved. The CDR3 totals 16 residues. Trimming removed 6 bases at V and 3 bases at J, with 16 bases between. Looked up from germline, CDR1 is SGHRS and CDR2 is YFSETQ. The CDR3 sequence: CASTPWRRHYNSPLHF. Here the CDR3 DNA reads TGCGCCAGCACTCCTTGGAGGCGGCACTATAATTCACCCCTCCACTTT.

The CDR3 loop reads CSAPGTSYEQYF. The CDR3 nucleotides are TGCAGTGCCCCTGGGACTAGCTACGAGCAGTACTTC. The V and J genes are TRBV20-1 and TRBJ2-5, with TRBD2 matching 8 bases. The DNA end lines up better with TRBJ2-7; the J call may be wrong. There are 12 residues in the CDR3. CDR1 and CDR2 (germline): DFQATT, SNEGSKA (reference sequence).

V gene TRBV28 combines with J gene TRBJ2-5; D is undetermined. Judging by the DNA end, TRBJ2-1 fits better; the J call may be wrong. CDR3 length: 15 residues. The germline V gene has CDR1 MDHEN and CDR2 SYDVKM. The CDR3 coding sequence is TGTGCCAGCAGTCCTCGGCACAGTGGGGACAATGAGCAGTTCTTC. It yields the protein CASSPRHSGDNEQFF.

As to this clonotype: The junction departs from the called germline gene at one end, perhaps through a read error. This rearrangement joins TRBV20-1 to TRBJ2-7; D possibly uses TRBD1 or TRBD2 (6 bases each). The CDR3 is made up of 13 amino acids. Germline V gene lookup returns CDR1 DFQATT and CDR2 SNEGSKA (reference sequence). CDR3 nucleotides: TGCAGTGCCCGGGGGCCCCTGGCCTATGAGCAGTACTTC. Translation: CSARGPLAYEQYF.

There are a few counts of this clonotype. The chain uses TRBV10-3 and TRBJ2-5; D might be TRBD1 (6 bases). Trimming pared 4 bases from V and 0 bases from J, leaving 9 bases between. Germline loops: CDR1 ENHRY, CDR2 SYGVKD. There are 14 residues in the CDR3. The CDR3, as DNA: TGTGCCATCAGTGTAGGGACAAACCAAGAGACCCAGTACTTC. This translates into CAISVGTNQETQYF.

The genes are TRBV4-1 and TRBJ2-3, with 7 bases aligning to TRBD2. Per germline, CDR1 MGHRA and CDR2 YSYEKL. The CDR3 is 16 amino acids. V was pared by 4 bases and J by 4 bases, with 11 bases of the junction left unmatched. The CDR3 coding sequence is TGCGCCAGCAGCCGTAGCCTACGGGAGGACGCAGATACGCAGTATTTT. It codes for CASSRSLREDADTQYF.

The genes are TRBV5-1 and TRBJ2-3; 9 bases match TRBD2. CDR1 SGHRS and CDR2 YFSETQ come from the germline V gene. Trimming at V came to 5 bases and at J to 8 bases, leaving 9 bases not matched to a gene. The CDR3 extends over 14 amino acids. CDR3 amino acids: CASRRTSVPGTQYF. CDR3 in DNA: TGCGCCAGCAGGAGGACTAGCGTTCCAGGTACGCAGTATTTT. Looking up the rest from reference TRBV5-1 and TRBJ2-3 gives the full variable domain: KAGVTQTPRYLIKTRGQQVTLSCSPISGHRSVSWYQQTPGQGLQFLFEYFSETQRNKGNFPGRFSGRQFSNSRSEMNVSTLELGDSALYLCASRRTSVPGTQYFGPGTRLTVL.

The V and J genes are TRBV6-2 or TRBV6-3 and TRBJ2-1, with 8 nucleotides matching TRBD2. The CDR3 is made up of 15 amino acids. V shed 0 bases and J 12 bases; nucleotides not matched to a gene: 10. The V gene's germline CDR1 is MNHEY and CDR2 SVGEGT. CDR3 sequence reads: CASSYSGGGTASQFF. The CDR3 nucleotides are TGTGCCAGCAGTTACTCTGGCGGGGGGACCGCCTCGCAGTTCTTC.

In its sample, this clonotype was seen a few times. The chain is built from TRBV6-2 or TRBV6-3 and TRBJ1-5; maybe TRBD1 (5 bases). Deletions cut 2 bases from V and 5 bases from J, with 7 bases between. This CDR3 region has 13 residues. The germline V gene encodes CDR1 MNHEY and CDR2 SVGEGT. The CDR3 is CASSYQGDQPQHF. CDR3 nucleotides: TGTGCCAGCAGTTACCAGGGCGATCAGCCCCAGCATTTT.

The chain links TRBV20-1 to TRBJ1-1; TRBD1 might be the D (5 bases). Germline V gives CDR1 DFQATT, CDR2 SNEGSKA (reference sequence). CDR3 length equals 13 residues. With 5 bases removed from V and 4 bases from J, the gap between germline ends came to 14 bases. The DNA of the CDR3 is TGCAGTGCTCCCCTGACAGTGAGCACTGAAGCTTTCTTT. It yields the protein CSAPLTVSTEAFF.

With respect to this clonotype: At one of its ends the junction is not consistent with the germline gene, which may arise from a read error. This chain connects TRBV10-3 to TRBJ2-1; possible D gene TRBD1, 6 bases. Germline V lookup: CDR1 ENHRY, CDR2 SYGVKD. The CDR3 consists of 13 residues. The CDR3 DNA reads TGTGCCATCAGGGACAGCTCCTGCAATGAGCAGTTCTTC. Translating it yields CAIRDSSCNEQFF.

This clonotype showed up just a few times. This rearrangement joins TRBV13 to TRBJ2-3; D may match TRBD1 or TRBD2 (5 bases each). Germline CDR1 and CDR2: PRHDT and FYEKMQ (reference sequence). The CDR3 extends over 15 amino acids. The V and J ends lost 6 bases and 6 bases respectively, with 19 bases between them. DNA of the CDR3: TGTGCCAGCAGTCCCGGGACCCAGGCTCTTGATACGCAGTATTTT. Its translation: CASSPGTQALDTQYF.

This chain joins TRBV11-1 and TRBJ2-3; weak D call: TRBD2 (5 bases). Trimming left V 5 bases short and J 0 bases short, with 15 bases between. The CDR3 has 16 amino acids. Germline assignment: CDR1 SGHAT and CDR2 FQDESV (reference sequence). This CDR3 is CASSPDSPRSTDTQYF. For the CDR3, the DNA is TGTGCCAGCAGCCCGGACTCCCCCAGGAGCACAGATACGCAGTATTTT.

V and J are TRBV20-1 and TRBJ2-3, with a weak D call TRBD2 (6 bases). CDR1 DFQATT and CDR2 SNEGSKA come from the germline V gene (reference sequence). V lost 0 bases to trimming and J lost 0 bases, with 13 bases between them. This CDR3 region has 16 residues. The CDR3: CSARDRGRGSTDTQYF. The CDR3 region has the DNA TGCAGTGCTAGAGATCGGGGTCGGGGGAGCACAGATACGCAGTATTTT.

On this clonotype: The junction departs from the called germline gene at one end, perhaps through a read error. The chain uses TRBV28 and TRBJ2-1; the match to TRBD1 covers 7 bases. CDR1 is MDHEN, CDR2 SYDVKM, per germline. CDR3 length equals 15 residues. This CDR3 is CAGSLPQGVRGEQFF. The CDR3 bases are TGTGCCGGCAGTTTACCCCAGGGGGTTCGGGGTGAGCAGTTCTTC.

This clonotype was seen a few times. V usage is TRBV7-2 and J usage is TRBJ2-2; 14 bases are a match to TRBD2. Germline loops: CDR1 SGHTA, CDR2 FQGNSA. The V gene end was trimmed by 6 bases and the J gene end by 7 bases; junction bases not matched to a gene: 13. This CDR3 is built from 18 residues. CDR3 sequence reads: CASSLRGLAGGQVGELFF. CDR3 coding DNA: TGTGCCAGCAGTCTCCGAGGACTAGCGGGGGGCCAGGTCGGGGAGCTGTTTTTT. The complete variable domain, with remaining parts taken from reference TRBV7-2 and TRBJ2-2, reads GAGVSQSPSNKVTEKGKDVELRCDPISGHTALYWYRQSLGQGLEFLIYFQGNSAPDKSGLPSDRFSAERTGGSVSTLTIQRTQQEDSAVYLCASSLRGLAGGQVGELFFGEGSRLTVL.

The chain couples TRBV6-1 to TRBJ2-1, with TRBD2 matching over 11 bases. The DNA end is more similar to TRBJ2-5, so the J call may be wrong. Germline-derived CDR1 and CDR2 are MNHNS and SASEGT. The CDR3 has 16 residues. Here the CDR3 reads CASSTLAGGEEETQYF. As DNA, the CDR3 is TGTGCCAGCAGTACGCTAGCGGGGGGTGAGGAGGAGACCCAGTACTTC.

The chain is built from TRBV18 and TRBJ2-5; 7 nucleotides match TRBD1. The J call may not be correct, given that the DNA end is closer to TRBJ2-7. CDR3 length equals 17 residues. Germline CDR1 KGHSH, CDR2 LQKENI. CDR3 sequence: CASSPGQVWTGLYEQYF. CDR3 nucleotides: TGTGCCAGCTCACCAGGACAGGTCTGGACGGGGCTTTACGAGCAGTACTTC.

In its sample, this clonotype was seen a few times. The rearrangement uses TRBV6-5 and TRBJ2-5; D is undetermined. Germline V gene lookup returns CDR1 MNHEY and CDR2 SVGAGI. The V and J ends lost 8 bases and 1 base respectively, with 14 bases between them. CDR3 length equals 14 residues. The CDR3 sequence: CASQDRTIQETQYF. The CDR3 coding sequence is TGTGCCAGCCAGGACCGAACAATCCAAGAGACCCAGTACTTC.

Here the CDR3 reads CSASLFTNEQFF. In DNA, the CDR3 is TGCAGTGCTAGCCTTTTTACAAATGAGCAGTTCTTC. The genes are TRBV20-1 and TRBJ2-1; no firm D call. Trimming took 3 bases from V and 7 from J, leaving 10 bases between them. Germline V CDR1 and CDR2: DFQATT, SNEGSKA (reference sequence). CDR3 size: 12 residues.

The chain combines TRBV7-2 with TRBJ2-5; possibly TRBD1 for D (5 bases). CDR1 and CDR2 (germline): SGHTA, FQGNSA. The CDR3 length is 13 residues. Trimming removed 10 bases from V and 5 bases from J, with 17 bases in between. The CDR3 nucleotides are TGTGCCATCTCCATGGGCAGGGCTGAGACCCAGTACTTC. This sequence encodes CAISMGRAETQYF.

The chain links TRBV2 to TRBJ1-1, with 8 nucleotides matching TRBD1. CDR3 length equals 16 residues. Germline CDR1 SNHLY, CDR2 FYNNEI. After removal of 4 bases from V and 6 bases from J, the junction contained 13 bases not matched to a gene. The CDR3 region has the DNA TGTGCCAGCAGTGTCAGGGGGCCGGAAGGTATCCCTGAAGCTTTCTTT. The encoded protein is CASSVRGPEGIPEAFF.